The 22 T cell receptor beta chains presented below share a single source sample, sequenced in a study of T cell responses to AZD1222 COVID-19 vaccine (dated by TCRdb to the early 2020s). Library prep was done by the immunoSEQ multiplex PCR assay. Entries here come from immuneACCESS through TCRdb and include only in-frame sequences with V and J called. Some clones fail to appear in such tables; in the studies checked, an unresolved V gene covers under half of the shortfall, and the cause of the remainder is unknown. The sample profile shows some 120,000 clones; about 88% of them were found once. The ten largest clones take up roughly 8.9% of the sample. The sample's time point, from its label and the paper: about 28 days (+/-7) after the second vaccine dose. The starting material was peripheral blood, obtained 28 days after the second AZD1222 dose. Receptors were obtained from an adult who received the AZD1222 COVID-19 vaccine.

The chain employs TRBV10-1 and TRBJ1-2; 7 bases are a match to TRBD1. Trimming removed 4 bases from V and 4 bases from J; junction bases left unmatched: 3. CDR1 WNHNN and CDR2 SYGVQD come from the germline V gene (reference sequence). The CDR3 is made up of 13 amino acids. Written as DNA, the CDR3 is TGCGCCAGCAGTGCGGGACAGTCCTATGGCTACACCTTC. As protein: CASSAGQSYGYTF.

This clone appeared a single time. The V call is TRBV6-6, the J call TRBJ2-7; D possibly corresponds to TRBD1 (6 bases). The ends were cut back, 4 bases at V and 5 bases at J, with 9 bases in the middle. The CDR3 is 12 residues long. Germline V CDR1 and CDR2: MNHNY, SVGAGI (reference sequence). CDR3 nucleotide sequence: TGTGCCAGCAGTTCGCACAGGGACGAGCAGTACTTC. This sequence encodes CASSSHRDEQYF.

This chain links TRBV27 with TRBJ2-5, with a possible D match to TRBD2 (6 bases). CDR1 is MNHEY and CDR2 is SMNVEV in the germline V gene (reference sequence). CDR3 size: 14 residues. The V and J ends lost 7 bases and 5 bases respectively, with 17 bases between them. The DNA for the CDR3 is TGTGCCAGCATCAAGTCGCCGGGAGAGGAGACCCAGTACTTC. Translated, it gives CASIKSPGEETQYF.

The table lists this clone with many counts. The gene calls are TRBV19 and TRBJ1-5, with 7 bases fitting TRBD1. The CDR3 sequence is 15 residues long. Trimming at V came to 4 bases and at J to 5 bases, leaving 8 bases not matched to a gene. CDR1 is LNHDA, CDR2 SQIVND, per germline (reference sequence). The CDR3 here is CASSNDRAKDQPQHF. The CDR3, as DNA: TGTGCCAGTAGTAATGACAGGGCCAAGGATCAGCCCCAGCATTTT.

The chain employs TRBV6-5 and TRBJ1-2; D gene uncertain. The length of the CDR3 is 11 residues. The V and J ends lost 8 bases and 8 bases respectively, with 12 bases between them. Germline values: CDR1 MNHEY, CDR2 SVGAGI. Here the CDR3 DNA reads TGTGCCAGCGGTAGATATTTCGGCTACACCTTC. Its protein product is CASGRYFGYTF.

This clone occurred once. The rearrangement joins TRBV6-5 to TRBJ1-1; D may be TRBD1 (5 bases). Germline-derived CDR1 and CDR2 are MNHEY and SVGAGI. The CDR3 spans 13 residues. Trimming stripped 6 bases from V and 5 bases from J, with 13 bases between. In DNA form, the CDR3 reads TGTGCCAGCAGAACCAACTGGGGGACTGAAGCTTTCTTT. Its translation: CASRTNWGTEAFF.

V and J are TRBV6-6 and TRBJ1-2; D not certain. CDR3 length: 13 residues. V was trimmed by 6 bases and J by 2 bases, leaving 10 bases between them. Germline-derived CDR1 and CDR2 are MNHNY and SVGAGI (reference sequence). CDR3 sequence (DNA): TGTGCCAGCAGCCCCGGGCCGAACTATGGCTACACCTTC. Protein product: CASSPGPNYGYTF.

This chain connects TRBV4-3 to TRBJ1-3, with D possibly being TRBD1 (6 bases). With 1 base removed from V and 0 bases from J, the gap between germline ends came to 7 bases. The CDR3 runs to 15 residues. From germline, CDR1 is LGHNA and CDR2 YSLEER. For the CDR3, the DNA is TGCGCCAGCAGCCAAGGCAGGGGCTCTGGAAACACCATATATTTT. As protein: CASSQGRGSGNTIYF.

This rearrangement joins TRBV7-9 to TRBJ2-7, with D perhaps TRBD1 (6 bases). Trimming shortened V by 3 bases and J by 1 base, and 16 bases separated the two germline ends. CDR3 length equals 16 residues. The germline V gene has CDR1 SEHNR and CDR2 FQNEAQ (reference sequence). CDR3 DNA sequence: TGTGCCAGCAGCTTTGATAGGACAGAAAGTTCCTACGAGCAGTACTTC. Its protein is CASSFDRTESSYEQYF.

The chain recombines TRBV9 with TRBJ2-1; D is unresolved. V dropped 2 bases and J dropped 7 bases, with 16 bases sitting between them. In germline, CDR1 is SGDLS, CDR2 YYNGEE. The CDR3 length is 15 residues. The CDR3: CASSVMGNSLNEQFF. CDR3 in DNA: TGTGCCAGCAGCGTTATGGGGAACTCGCTGAATGAGCAGTTCTTC.

The chain recombines TRBV30 with TRBJ1-3; TRBD1 aligns across 7 bases. The CDR3 length is 15 residues. Germline trimming cut 3 bases from V and 2 bases from J; bases unmatched to any gene: 7. Germline V lookup: CDR1 GTSNPN, CDR2 SVGIG (reference sequence). The CDR3 nucleotides are TGTGCCTGGAGGAACCCGGACAGGCCTGGAAACACCATATATTTT. Encoded protein: CAWRNPDRPGNTIYF. The variable domain in full, with the rest retrieved from reference TRBV30 and TRBJ1-3, is SQTIHQWPATLVQPVGSPLSLECTVEGTSNPNLYWYRQAAGRGLQLLFYSVGIGQISSEVPQNLSASRPQDRQFILSSKKLLLSDSGFYLCAWRNPDRPGNTIYFGEGSWLTVV.

This clone was observed a few times. V gene TRBV6-5 combines with J gene TRBJ1-4; tentatively, D is TRBD1 (5 bases). Germline loops: CDR1 MNHEY, CDR2 SVGAGI. The length of the CDR3 is 14 residues. V dropped 6 bases and J dropped 8 bases, with 16 bases sitting between them. The CDR3 DNA sequence: TGTGCCAGCAGCGCCGGGGGGTTTGGAGAAAAACTGTTTTTT. Its protein product is CASSAGGFGEKLFF.

The chain couples TRBV7-6 to TRBJ1-2; D uncertain. The CDR3 length is 15 residues. Deletions cut 6 bases from V and 4 bases from J, with 18 bases between. Germline V CDR1 and CDR2: SGHVS, FNYEAQ. The CDR3 nucleotides are TGTGCCAGCAGTGCTAGCGGCGGCACTAGCTATGGCTACACCTTC. This gives the protein CASSASGGTSYGYTF.

This chain uses TRBV5-1 with TRBJ1-2, with 7 bases matching TRBD1. Germline CDR1 SGHRS, CDR2 YFSETQ. CDR3 length: 14 residues. After removal of 0 bases from V and 8 bases from J, the junction contained 7 bases not matched to a gene. CDR3 amino acids: CASSLGTGVSGYTF. The CDR3 DNA reads as TGCGCCAGCAGCTTGGGTACAGGGGTTTCGGGCTACACCTTC.

The genes are TRBV5-1 and TRBJ2-7; possibly TRBD2 for D (5 bases). Germline V lookup: CDR1 SGHRS, CDR2 YFSETQ. The CDR3 consists of 13 residues. Trimming removed 2 bases at V and 4 bases at J, with 10 bases between. The CDR3: CASSFTGRYEQYF. For the CDR3, the DNA is TGCGCCAGCAGCTTTACGGGAAGATACGAGCAGTACTTC.

The V call is TRBV6-2 or TRBV6-3, the J call TRBJ2-5, with 9 bases identical to TRBD2. The germline V gene encodes CDR1 MNHEY and CDR2 SVGEGT. After removal of 4 bases from V and 4 bases from J, the junction contained 4 bases not matched to a gene. The length of the CDR3 is 14 residues. As DNA, the CDR3 is TGTGCCAGCAGTTTCGCGGGGGGGCCAGAGACCCAGTACTTC. The encoded protein is CASSFAGGPETQYF.

The V and J genes are TRBV10-3 and TRBJ1-5, with 7 bases matching TRBD1. The CDR3 length is 14 residues. J was trimmed by 4 bases and V by 6 bases; bases with no gene match: 6. Per the germline V gene, CDR1 is ENHRY and CDR2 is SYGVKD. The CDR3 spells CAISDGTVNQPQHF. The CDR3 DNA reads as TGTGCCATCAGCGACGGGACAGTGAATCAGCCCCAGCATTTT.

The chain carries TRBV7-2 and TRBJ1-6; TRBD1 matches 11 bases. Germline V lookup: CDR1 SGHTA, CDR2 FQGNSA. The junction had 5 bases not matched to a gene; V was cut back by 4 bases and J by 9 bases. There are 15 residues in the CDR3. The CDR3 region is CASSSGQGASSPLHF. The CDR3 DNA follows: TGTGCCAGCAGCTCCGGACAGGGGGCGAGTTCACCCCTCCACTTT.

The J gene is TRBJ1-2, the V gene TRBV7-9, with D hard to call. The CDR3 totals 12 residues. V lost 5 bases to trimming and J lost 7 bases, with 11 bases between them. Germline V gene data show CDR1 as SEHNR and CDR2 as FQNEAQ (reference sequence). CDR3 protein: CASSPGGLGYTF. The CDR3 DNA follows: TGTGCCAGCAGCCCCGGAGGTCTTGGCTACACCTTC.

This clone has a handful of counts. This rearrangement joins TRBV19 to TRBJ2-5, with a tentative D call TRBD1 (6 bases). Germline V CDR1 and CDR2: LNHDA, SQIVND (reference sequence). Between the trimmed V and J ends, which lost 7 bases and 1 base, there was a span of 10 bases. This CDR3 has 13 residues. CDR3 coding DNA: TGTGCCAGTAAGATAGGGGGCCAAGAGACCCAGTACTTC. Amino acid sequence: CASKIGGQETQYF.

This clone is a singleton in its sample. The rearrangement joins TRBV28 to TRBJ1-2; D uncertain. The ends were cut back, 7 bases at V and 4 bases at J, with 16 bases in the middle. The V gene's germline CDR1 is MDHEN and CDR2 SYDVKM. CDR3 size: 14 residues. The CDR3 sequence is CASTPGRQSYGYTF. The CDR3 bases are TGTGCCAGCACCCCCGGTCGGCAGTCCTATGGCTACACCTTC.

The genes are TRBV4-1 and TRBJ2-2, with D possibly matching TRBD2 (7 bases). CDR3 length equals 17 residues. Trimming left V 0 bases short and J 0 bases short, with 11 bases between. Looked up from germline, CDR1 is MGHRA and CDR2 is YSYEKL. CDR3 region: CASSQDRGASNTGELFF. As DNA, the CDR3 is TGCGCCAGCAGCCAAGATCGGGGGGCATCGAACACCGGGGAGCTGTTTTTT.